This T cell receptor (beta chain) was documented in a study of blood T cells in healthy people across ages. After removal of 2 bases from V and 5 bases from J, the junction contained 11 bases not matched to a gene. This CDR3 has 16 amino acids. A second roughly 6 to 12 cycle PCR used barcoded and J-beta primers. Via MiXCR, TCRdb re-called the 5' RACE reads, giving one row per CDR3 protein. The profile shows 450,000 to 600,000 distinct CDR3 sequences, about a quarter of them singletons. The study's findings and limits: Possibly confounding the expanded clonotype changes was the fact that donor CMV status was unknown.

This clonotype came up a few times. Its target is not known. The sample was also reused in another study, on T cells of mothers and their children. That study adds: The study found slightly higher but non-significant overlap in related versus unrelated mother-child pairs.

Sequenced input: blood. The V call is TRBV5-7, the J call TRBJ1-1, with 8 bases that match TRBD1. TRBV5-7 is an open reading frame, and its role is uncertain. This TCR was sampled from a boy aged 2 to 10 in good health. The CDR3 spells CASSFVRQGRWTEAFF. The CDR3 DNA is TGTGCCAGCAGCTTTGTACGACAGGGGCGGTGGACTGAAGCTTTCTTT.